This TCR beta chain was sequenced for a study of patients and donors after allogeneic stem cell transplantation (dated by TCRdb to 2019 to 2021). A note on this clonotype: The specificity of this receptor is unknown. Base qualities are missing; no much larger clone stands one base away.

The library came from RT-PCR. The listed sequencing device is NextSeq 550. TCRdb applied fastp at Q25 and MiXCR to the public reads, then kept only in-frame beta chains. Rows merge per CDR3 protein into single entries with the most common DNA and genes. In this sample the table shows under 200,000 distinct CDR3 sequences, nearly 25% of which occur a single time. Roughly 27% of the sample rests with the top ten. The sequence was collected from a human donor who was either an allogeneic HSCT recipient or a stem cell or donor lymphocyte infusion donor (not recorded which). It is not recorded whose cells these are; they may come from a transplant donor. The specimen was blood, either unsorted or a sorted T cell fraction (not recorded which).

The CDR3 is CASSLGLAENEQFF. The sequence in DNA is TGTGCCAGCAGTTTGGGACTAGCGGAAAATGAGCAGTTCTTC. Recombination linked TRBV12-3 or TRBV12-4 to TRBJ2-1, and TRBD2 aligns with 11 junction nucleotides. V has 3 bases trimmed and J has 7 bases trimmed; junction bases matching no gene number 2. The CDR3, cysteine through phenylalanine, is 14 amino acids long. Left in the record is the CDR3 DNA by itself, 42 bases read in frame from the first base.